The 27 T cell receptor beta chains reported below all come from one sample, sequenced in a study of blood T cell repertoires in COVID-19. Data came from immunoSEQ multiplex PCR; TCRdb stores just in-frame clones and leaves some out. Of 40,000 to 65,000 clones in the sample, more than 60% are singletons; the top ten hold 14% to 15%. Sequencing was carried out using peripheral blood. These receptors were obtained from a human donor with active or convalescent COVID-19. The donor label of this sample is uncertain.

This clone was counted only a few times. The J gene is TRBJ1-5, the V gene TRBV18, with D perhaps matching TRBD1 (6 bases). Trimming took off 5 bases at V and 0 bases at J, with 11 bases between the two ends. The CDR3 has 15 residues. Germline V lookup: CDR1 KGHSH, CDR2 LQKENI. The CDR3 DNA is TGTGCCAGCTCAACTACAGGGAATAGCAATCAGCCCCAGCATTTT. As protein: CASSTTGNSNQPQHF. The full variable domain, its missing parts supplied by reference TRBV18 and TRBJ1-5, is NAGVMQNPRHLVRRRGQEARLRCSPMKGHSHVYWYRQLPEEGLKFMVYLQKENIIDESGMPKERFSAEFPKEGPSILRIQQVVRGDSAAYFCASSTTGNSNQPQHFGDGTRLSIL.

The chain links TRBV28 to TRBJ1-2; 9 bases match TRBD1. The CDR3 is made up of 12 amino acids. After removal of 11 bases from V and 3 bases from J, the junction contained 4 bases not matched to a gene. The germline gives CDR1 MDHEN, CDR2 SYDVKM. The CDR3 region is CAVQGADYGYTF. CDR3 nucleotide sequence: TGTGCCGTACAGGGGGCGGACTATGGCTACACCTTC.

This clone was detected only once. The chain employs TRBV11-2 and TRBJ2-3; possible D gene TRBD2, 6 bases. CDR1 is SGHAT, CDR2 FQNNGV, per germline. Trimming removed 6 bases from V and 2 bases from J, with 12 bases in between. The length of the CDR3 is 14 residues. The CDR3 DNA is TGTGCCAGCAGGGAGGGGCCCCACACAGATACGCAGTATTTT. It translates to CASREGPHTDTQYF.

The rearrangement links TRBV7-9 to TRBJ1-3; tentative D call: TRBD1 (6 bases). Deletions cut 1 base from V and 0 bases from J, with 7 bases between. CDR1 is SEHNR, CDR2 FQNEAQ, per germline (reference sequence). CDR3 length equals 15 residues. CDR3 sequence reads: CASSLGQASGNTIYF. CDR3 coding DNA: TGTGCCAGCAGCTTAGGACAGGCCTCTGGAAACACCATATATTTT.

The V call is TRBV7-9, the J call TRBJ1-6; D gene uncertain. This CDR3 is 16 amino acids long. Germline V CDR1 and CDR2: SEHNR, FQNEAQ (reference sequence). The V gene lost 1 base and the J gene lost 6 bases, with 13 bases spanning the gap. The CDR3 spells CASSLEQLSTNSPLHF. The CDR3 DNA is TGTGCCAGCAGCTTAGAACAGCTTTCGACTAATTCACCCCTCCACTTT. Together with reference TRBV7-9 and TRBJ1-6, the CDR3 gives the full variable domain: DTGVSQNPRHKITKRGQNVTFRCDPISEHNRLYWYRQTLGQGPEFLTYFQNEAQLEKSRLLSDRFSAERPKGSFSTLEIQRTEQGDSAMYLCASSLEQLSTNSPLHFGNGTRLTVT.

DNA for the CDR3: TGTGCCAGCAGCTTGGCGTACGGGTCGAACACCGGGGAGCTGTTTTTT. Its protein product is CASSLAYGSNTGELFF. The chain joins TRBV5-4 to TRBJ2-2; no firm D call. V was cut by 0 bases and J by 0 bases, with 9 bases left in between. Germline-derived CDR1 and CDR2 are SGHNT and YYREEE (reference sequence). The CDR3 spans 16 residues.

The chain joins TRBV3-1 (or the pseudogene TRBV3-2) to TRBJ1-5; no clear D. The germline V gene encodes CDR1 LGHDT and CDR2 YNNKEL (reference sequence). The V and J ends lost 1 base and 5 bases respectively, with 9 bases between them. The CDR3 length is 14 residues. In DNA form, the CDR3 reads TGTGCCAGCAGCCAAGTCGGTCGGGATCAGCCCCAGCATTTT. It encodes CASSQVGRDQPQHF.

The chain carries TRBV5-1 and TRBJ2-3; 9 nucleotides align to TRBD2. Trimming at V came to 4 bases and at J to 5 bases, leaving 8 bases not matched to a gene. CDR1 is SGHRS, CDR2 YFSETQ, per germline. The CDR3 runs to 15 residues. CDR3 sequence: CASSPPTAGGDTQYF. CDR3 nucleotide sequence: TGCGCCAGCAGCCCGCCTACAGCGGGAGGAGATACGCAGTATTTT.

The gene calls are TRBV2 and TRBJ2-5; TRBD1 is a possible D gene (7 bases). The germline V gene encodes CDR1 SNHLY and CDR2 FYNNEI. This CDR3 is built from 16 residues. Trimming pared 6 bases from V and 6 bases from J, leaving 23 bases between. CDR3 loop: CASRPLEQGRGKTQYF. CDR3 nucleotide sequence: TGTGCCAGCAGGCCTCTTGAACAGGGGCGCGGGAAGACCCAGTACTTC.

The chain joins TRBV28 to TRBJ1-2; D unresolved. CDR1 and CDR2 (germline): MDHEN, SYDVKM. Between the trimmed V and J ends, which lost 2 bases and 4 bases, there was a span of 5 bases. CDR3 size: 12 residues. CDR3 amino acids: CASSLKPYGYTF. CDR3 coding DNA: TGTGCCAGCAGTTTAAAGCCCTATGGCTACACCTTC.

The chain couples TRBV6-5 to TRBJ2-7; 13 bases are shared with TRBD2. The CDR3 consists of 15 residues. The V gene end was trimmed by 6 bases and the J gene end by 5 bases; junction bases not matched to a gene: 7. CDR1 and CDR2 (germline): MNHEY, SVGAGI. The CDR3 sequence: CASSPGLAGRDEQYF. The CDR3 coding sequence is TGTGCCAGCAGCCCGGGACTAGCGGGAAGGGACGAGCAGTACTTC.

This clone was seen just once. The rearrangement joins TRBV10-3 to TRBJ1-2, with a possible D match to TRBD1 (6 bases). CDR3 length: 13 residues. Germline V lookup: CDR1 ENHRY, CDR2 SYGVKD. The V end lost 10 bases, the J end lost 8 bases, and 20 bases lay between the germline ends. The CDR3 nucleotides are TGTGCCACCGGACAGAGGGACGCTCTAGGCTACACCTTC. This gives the protein CATGQRDALGYTF.

This clone was seen a few times. J is TRBJ1-4 and V is TRBV7-9; 7 bases are shared with TRBD1. Germline CDR1 is SEHNR and CDR2 is FQNEAQ (reference sequence). The V segment lost 0 bases and the J segment 7 bases; nucleotides outside the gene matches: 2. The CDR3 is made up of 14 amino acids. The CDR3 sequence: CASSLAQGGEKLFF. In DNA form, the CDR3 reads TGTGCCAGCAGCTTAGCCCAGGGGGGTGAAAAACTGTTTTTT.

The V and J genes are TRBV29-1 and TRBJ1-1; unclear D gene. CDR3 length equals 12 residues. CDR1 and CDR2 from the germline V gene are SQVTM and ANQGSEA. Trimming left V 4 bases short and J 0 bases short, with 6 bases between. The CDR3 DNA is TGCAGCGTTGTCTTATTGAACACTGAAGCTTTCTTT. It specifies CSVVLLNTEAFF. Variable domain in full (rest from reference TRBV29-1 and TRBJ1-1): SAVISQKPSRDICQRGTSLTIQCQVDSQVTMMFWYRQQPGQSLTLIATANQGSEATYESGFVIDKFPISRPNLTFSTLTVSNMSPEDSSIYLCSVVLLNTEAFFGQGTRLTVV.

The CDR3 DNA is TGTGCCACCAGTGATGCCCGGGGGACCGGAAACATTCAGTACTTC. Amino acid sequence: CATSDARGTGNIQYF. This rearrangement joins TRBV24-1 to TRBJ2-4; D possibly corresponds to TRBD2 (6 bases). V lost 3 bases, J lost 6 bases, and 14 bases lay in between. The CDR3 consists of 15 residues. Germline CDR1 and CDR2: KGHDR and SFDVKD.

The V and J genes are TRBV12-3 or TRBV12-4 and TRBJ2-7, with D perhaps TRBD2 (6 bases). V dropped 4 bases and J dropped 2 bases, with 9 bases sitting between them. The length of the CDR3 is 13 residues. CDR3 nucleotides: TGTGCCAGCAGTTCTAGCGACACCTACGAGCAGTACTTC. It specifies CASSSSDTYEQYF.

The chain couples TRBV11-2 to TRBJ2-1; D is perhaps TRBD2 (6 bases). Trimming removed 0 bases at V and 7 bases at J, with 7 bases between. The CDR3 is 13 residues long. Germline CDR1 SGHAT, CDR2 FQNNGV. DNA of the CDR3: TGTGCCAGCAGCTTAGATGCGGGGAATGAGCAGTTCTTC. It codes for CASSLDAGNEQFF.

CDR3 amino acids: CASSVVSGRARETQYF. CDR3 coding DNA: TGTGCCAGCAGCGTAGTTAGCGGGAGGGCCCGAGAGACCCAGTACTTC. The chain is built from TRBV9 and TRBJ2-5, with 11 bases fitting TRBD2. This CDR3 region has 16 residues. Germline V gene lookup returns CDR1 SGDLS and CDR2 YYNGEE. The V segment lost 0 bases and the J segment 4 bases; nucleotides outside the gene matches: 5.

J is TRBJ2-1 and V is TRBV5-1; maybe TRBD2 (5 bases). This CDR3 has 14 amino acids. Germline V CDR1 and CDR2: SGHRS, YFSETQ. Trimming pared 0 bases from V and 5 bases from J, leaving 9 bases between. In nucleotides, the CDR3 is TGCGCCAGCAGCTTGGGCAGGACTGACAATGAGCAGTTCTTC. It encodes CASSLGRTDNEQFF.

The chain joins TRBV18 to TRBJ1-6; 9 bases map to TRBD1. V lost 3 bases and J lost 0; bases outside the gene matches: 9. From germline, CDR1 is KGHSH and CDR2 LQKENI. This CDR3 contains 19 residues. The CDR3 DNA reads as TGTGCCAGCTCACCCCGACCTCCGGGACAGGGCTCCTATAATTCACCCCTCCACTTT. It codes for CASSPRPPGQGSYNSPLHF. Full variable domain (rest looked up from reference TRBV18 and TRBJ1-6): NAGVMQNPRHLVRRRGQEARLRCSPMKGHSHVYWYRQLPEEGLKFMVYLQKENIIDESGMPKERFSAEFPKEGPSILRIQQVVRGDSAAYFCASSPRPPGQGSYNSPLHFGNGTRLTVT.

The CDR3 DNA sequence: TGTGCCAGCAGTGAGGACAGAGCCAAAAACATTCAGTACTTC. Translated, it gives CASSEDRAKNIQYF. The chain links TRBV2 to TRBJ2-4, with TRBD1 as a possible D gene (6 bases). The CDR3 is 14 residues long. CDR1 is SNHLY and CDR2 is FYNNEI in the germline V gene. Trimming took off 3 bases at V and 0 bases at J, with 6 bases between the two ends.

This chain joins TRBV4-2 and TRBJ2-3, with TRBD2 identical over 13 bases. V trimming: 5 bases; J trimming: 4 bases; junction bases outside the gene matches: 0. Germline V gene lookup returns CDR1 LGHNA and CDR2 YNFKEQ. The CDR3 sequence is 14 residues long. CDR3 in amino acids: CASSGLAGADTQYF. The CDR3 DNA is TGTGCCAGCAGCGGACTAGCGGGAGCAGATACGCAGTATTTT.

This sequence joins TRBV4-2 and TRBJ1-5; TRBD1 matches 8 bases. The CDR3 covers 15 residues. The trim removed 4 bases at V and 6 bases at J, leaving 8 bases unmatched. Germline values: CDR1 LGHNA, CDR2 YNFKEQ. CDR3 nucleotide sequence: TGTGCCAGCAGCCGCCCCGGTGACAGGGGTCAGCCCCAGCATTTT. This gives the protein CASSRPGDRGQPQHF.

The chain joins TRBV7-8 to TRBJ2-7; no reliable D call. The CDR3 runs 17 residues. The V gene's germline CDR1 is SGHVS and CDR2 FQNEAQ. The V end lost 2 bases, the J end lost 6 bases, and 23 bases lay between the germline ends. CDR3 protein: CASSLLVTDDPLGEQYF. In DNA form, the CDR3 reads TGTGCCAGCAGCTTACTGGTTACAGACGACCCTCTTGGCGAGCAGTACTTC.

The chain couples TRBV28 to TRBJ2-1; D not certain. V lost 2 bases to trimming and J lost 4 bases, with 6 bases between them. From germline, CDR1 is MDHEN and CDR2 SYDVKM. The CDR3 totals 13 residues. For the CDR3, the DNA is TGTGCCAGCAGTTTACTCGAGTACAATGAGCAGTTCTTC. Its translation is CASSLLEYNEQFF.

V gene TRBV6-2 or TRBV6-3 combines with J gene TRBJ1-6, with a possible D match to TRBD1 (5 bases). This CDR3 is built from 14 residues. Trimming removed 2 bases at V and 10 bases at J, with 12 bases between. Germline loops: CDR1 MNHEY, CDR2 SVGEGT. The CDR3 region is CASSYPQGGSPLHF. The CDR3 DNA sequence: TGTGCCAGCAGTTACCCCCAGGGTGGCTCACCCCTCCACTTT.

The chain employs TRBV27 and TRBJ1-3; 8 bases align to TRBD1. V was clipped by 7 bases and J by 8 bases; unmatched bases: 10. Germline lookup yields CDR1 MNHEY and CDR2 SMNVEV (reference sequence). This CDR3 region has 14 residues. The CDR3 loop is CASKPTGASYTIYF. CDR3 DNA sequence: TGTGCCAGCAAACCGACAGGGGCATCATACACCATATATTTT.